A single sample gave rise to the 28 T cell receptor beta chains below, sequenced in a study of neurological immune-mediated disorders. TCRdb reprocessed the 5' RACE reads with MiXCR, giving one entry per CDR3 protein. In the table there are tens of thousands of distinct CDR3 sequences, 13% to 15% of which are singletons. The sequenced material came from PBMCs. Every receptor here comes from a woman aged 45-59 years in good health.

This clonotype showed up many times. The rearrangement links TRBV5-1 to TRBJ2-1; unclear D gene. Germline CDR1 reads SGHRS; CDR2 reads YFSETQ. V shed 2 bases and J shed 5 bases, with 11 bases lying between them. The length of the CDR3 is 14 residues. Here the CDR3 reads CASSLGQPNNEQFF. CDR3 nucleotide sequence: TGCGCCAGCAGCTTAGGTCAGCCCAACAATGAGCAGTTCTTC.

This clonotype was picked up many times. The V gene is TRBV28, the J gene TRBJ1-1; D ambiguous. V was pared by 5 bases and J by 6 bases, with 7 bases between. The CDR3 is 11 amino acids. Per the germline V gene, CDR1 is MDHEN and CDR2 is SYDVKM. CDR3 bases: TGTGCCAGCAGTCTCGTCGCTGAAGCTTTCTTT. Its translation is CASSLVAEAFF.

This clonotype has a count of ten or more. The CDR3 bases are TGTGCCAGCAGCCGTAGACAGGGCCAAGAGACCCAGTACTTC. Translation gives CASSRRQGQETQYF. This chain links TRBV7-9 with TRBJ2-5; TRBD1 matches at 7 bases. Looked up from germline, CDR1 is SEHNR and CDR2 is FQNEAQ (reference sequence). The CDR3 covers 14 residues. The V segment lost 5 bases and the J segment 1 base; nucleotides outside the gene matches: 4.

This clonotype was detected ten times or more. This chain uses TRBV20-1 with TRBJ1-1, with a tentative D call TRBD1 (6 bases). In germline, CDR1 is DFQATT, CDR2 SNEGSKA (reference sequence). The CDR3 contains 16 residues. V was shortened by 4 bases and J by 2 bases, with 20 bases between the two germline ends. The CDR3 sequence is CSATPGGQTLNTEAFF. In DNA, the CDR3 is TGCAGTGCTACCCCCGGGGGCCAGACCCTCAACACTGAAGCTTTCTTT.

This clonotype was detected many times. The J gene is TRBJ1-2, the V gene TRBV7-9; D unresolved. This CDR3 contains 14 residues. The V end was cut by 1 base, the J end by 8 bases, with 14 bases between. The germline V gene encodes CDR1 SEHNR and CDR2 FQNEAQ (reference sequence). The CDR3 nucleotides read TGTGCCAGCAGCTTAGGTCTAGGGCTCGGCGGCTACACCTTC. Its protein is CASSLGLGLGGYTF.

This clonotype came up many times. CDR3 sequence: CSARGVLGGELFF. The CDR3 region has the DNA TGCAGTGCTAGAGGGGTACTAGGGGGGGAGCTGTTTTTT. V and J are TRBV20-1 and TRBJ2-2; a possible D gene is TRBD2 (5 bases). The CDR3 is made up of 13 amino acids. The V end lost 1 base, the J end lost 8 bases, and 11 bases lay between the germline ends. Germline V lookup: CDR1 DFQATT, CDR2 SNEGSKA (reference sequence).

This clonotype was counted many times. The CDR3 nucleotides read TGTGCCAGCAGCGCCCCAACGGGGGCCAAAAACATTCAGTACTTC. It codes for CASSAPTGAKNIQYF. This chain links TRBV4-2 with TRBJ2-4; tentatively, D is TRBD2 (5 bases). Trimming removed 5 bases at V and 1 base at J, with 12 bases between. CDR1 is LGHNA, CDR2 YNFKEQ, per germline. The CDR3 totals 15 residues.

On this clonotype itself: The junction differs from germline at one of its ends, possibly a read error. The genes are TRBV7-7 and TRBJ2-2; perhaps TRBD1 as D (6 bases). Germline loops: CDR1 SSHAT, CDR2 FNYEAQ (reference sequence). This CDR3 comprises 15 residues. CDR3 residues: CASSLYLGATGELFF. As DNA, the CDR3 is TGTGCCAGCAGCTTATATCTGGGGGCAACCGGGGAGCTGTTTTTC.

In its sample, this clonotype was seen many times. The rearrangement links TRBV11-2 to TRBJ1-4; 8 positions agree with TRBD1. The CDR3 consists of 14 residues. Germline V gene lookup returns CDR1 SGHAT and CDR2 FQNNGV. The ends lost 5 bases at V and 7 bases at J; junction bases unmatched: 6. CDR3 nucleotide sequence: TGTGCCAGCAGCGAACAGGGGGTCGGTGAAAAACTGTTTTTT. Its translation is CASSEQGVGEKLFF.

This clonotype was observed at least ten times. This chain uses TRBV28 with TRBJ1-2; unclear D gene. V gave up 1 base and J gave up 5 bases, with 14 bases separating them. The CDR3 sequence is 15 residues long. Per germline, CDR1 MDHEN and CDR2 SYDVKM. CDR3 loop: CASSLLGISDYGYTF. In DNA form, the CDR3 reads TGTGCCAGCAGTTTATTGGGAATATCTGATTATGGCTACACCTTC.

The chain combines TRBV11-3 with TRBJ2-1; D is tentatively TRBD1 or TRBD2 (5 bases each). The germline gives CDR1 SGHNT, CDR2 YENEEA. The V end was cut by 5 bases, the J end by 4 bases, with 21 bases between. This CDR3 is 17 amino acids long. The CDR3: CASSQRRRTGPYNEQFF. The CDR3 DNA sequence: TGTGCCAGCAGCCAACGACGGCGAACGGGGCCGTACAATGAGCAGTTCTTC.

This clonotype was counted only a few times. The gene calls are TRBV7-6 and TRBJ2-3; TRBD2 matches at 12 bases. Trimming removed 4 bases from V and 0 bases from J; junction bases left unmatched: 5. There are 17 residues in the CDR3. The germline V gene encodes CDR1 SGHVS and CDR2 FNYEAQ. CDR3 residues: CASSSTTSGGSTDTQYF. CDR3 in DNA: TGTGCCAGCAGCTCGACGACTAGCGGGGGTAGCACAGATACGCAGTATTTT.

This clonotype was counted at least ten times. V is TRBV28 and J is TRBJ2-7; the D is unclear. The V gene lost 5 bases and the J gene lost 5 bases, with 16 bases spanning the gap. CDR3 size: 14 residues. Germline V gene data show CDR1 as MDHEN and CDR2 as SYDVKM. CDR3 protein: CASSPRVALDEQYF. For the CDR3, the DNA is TGTGCCAGCAGTCCAAGGGTAGCTCTCGACGAGCAGTACTTC. Based on the CDR3 plus reference TRBV28 and TRBJ2-7, the full variable domain is DVKVTQSSRYLVKRTGEKVFLECVQDMDHENMFWYRQDPGLGLRLIYFSYDVKMKEKGDIPEGYSVSREKKERFSLILESASTNQTSMYLCASSPRVALDEQYFGPGTRLTVT.

The table lists this clonotype with many counts. V usage is TRBV24-1 and J usage is TRBJ2-1, with TRBD2 identical over 14 bases. Germline V gene sequence: CDR1 KGHDR, CDR2 SFDVKD. The V segment lost 2 bases and the J segment 6 bases; nucleotides outside the gene matches: 5. The CDR3 has 17 residues. CDR3 sequence reads: CATSDSGTSGRLNEQFF. The DNA for the CDR3 is TGTGCCACCAGTGATTCCGGGACTAGCGGGAGACTCAATGAGCAGTTCTTC.

Comments on this clonotype: This may come from a read error, since a much larger clone is one base off. CDR3 sequence (DNA): TGCTCCAGCAGCTTTCTGACCGATCGAGAGACCCAGTACTTC. This gives the protein CSSSFLTDRETQYF. The chain links TRBV5-1 to TRBJ2-5; D uncertain. The CDR3 has 14 amino acids. Germline CDR1 reads SGHRS; CDR2 reads YFSETQ. Together with reference TRBV5-1 and TRBJ2-5, the CDR3 gives the full variable domain: KAGVTQTPRYLIKTRGQQVTLSCSPISGHRSVSWYQQTPGQGLQFLFEYFSETQRNKGNFPGRFSGRQFSNSRSEMNVSTLELGDSALYLCSSSFLTDRETQYFGPGTRLLVL.

This clonotype was counted between two and nine times. The chain links TRBV5-1 to TRBJ2-3, with 8 bases lining up with TRBD2. The CDR3 loop spans 15 amino acids. V was pared by 2 bases and J by 2 bases, with 4 bases of the junction left unmatched. The germline V gene encodes CDR1 SGHRS and CDR2 YFSETQ. The CDR3 DNA reads TGCGCCAGCAGCTTTGCTAGCGGGTACACAGATACGCAGTATTTT. It translates to CASSFASGYTDTQYF.

J is TRBJ2-2 and V is TRBV20-1; D perhaps matches TRBD1 (6 bases). CDR3 length equals 15 residues. With 3 bases removed from V and 6 bases from J, the gap between germline ends came to 17 bases. Per germline, CDR1 DFQATT and CDR2 SNEGSKA (reference sequence). The CDR3 DNA reads TGCAGTGCTAGTGATGGGGGCTCGGGGCCCGGGGAGCTGTTTTTT. It specifies CSASDGGSGPGELFF.

V gene TRBV15 combines with J gene TRBJ2-2; D unclear. Trimming removed 1 base at V and 8 bases at J, with 14 bases between. Looked up from germline, CDR1 is LNHNV and CDR2 is YYDKDF (reference sequence). The CDR3 loop spans 15 amino acids. The CDR3 region is CATSRGLVFSGELFF. Written as DNA, the CDR3 is TGTGCCACCAGCAGAGGACTGGTGTTTAGTGGGGAGCTGTTTTTT.

This clonotype occurred many times. The chain joins TRBV24-1 to TRBJ2-2; 7 bases fit TRBD1. V was clipped by 2 bases and J by 0 bases; unmatched bases: 2. The CDR3 loop spans 16 amino acids. In germline, CDR1 is KGHDR, CDR2 SFDVKD. The CDR3 nucleotides read TGTGCCACCAGTGATTGGGGGACAGCGAACACCGGGGAGCTGTTTTTT. Translating it yields CATSDWGTANTGELFF.

This clonotype has a count of ten or more. CDR3 in DNA: TGTGCCAGCAGCCGGGACGGCCGAAATGAAAAACTGTTTTTT. Translating it yields CASSRDGRNEKLFF. The rearrangement joins TRBV7-6 to TRBJ1-4, with D possibly being TRBD1 (5 bases). The germline V gene has CDR1 SGHVS and CDR2 FNYEAQ. The CDR3 length is 14 residues. Trimming cost V 5 bases and J 5 bases, with 12 bases left between them.

A note on this clonotype: Given a much more abundant clone one base away, this may be a read error. The J gene is TRBJ2-5, the V gene TRBV4-1; D is unclear. The CDR3 has 13 residues. The V gene's germline CDR1 is MGHRA and CDR2 YSYEKL. CDR3: CANSQELGQTQYF. In DNA form, the CDR3 reads TGCGCCAACAGCCAAGAACTCGGACAGACCCAGTACTTC.

This clonotype appeared many times. CDR3 nucleotides: TGCGCCAGCAGCTCCGTAACCGCGGGCAATGAGCAGTTCTTC. Its protein is CASSSVTAGNEQFF. The chain recombines TRBV5-1 with TRBJ2-1, with D possibly matching TRBD2 (5 bases). The CDR3 runs 14 residues. Looked up from germline, CDR1 is SGHRS and CDR2 is YFSETQ. The ends were cut back, 3 bases at V and 6 bases at J, with 13 bases in the middle.

J is TRBJ2-5 and V is TRBV7-6; 12 bases are a match to TRBD2. From germline, CDR1 is SGHVS and CDR2 FNYEAQ. V was pared by 5 bases and J by 1 base, with 2 bases of the junction left unmatched. The CDR3 consists of 15 residues. CDR3 residues: CASSRLAGVQETQYF. CDR3 sequence (DNA): TGTGCCAGCAGCCGACTAGCGGGAGTCCAAGAGACCCAGTACTTC.

This clonotype has at least ten counts. This chain links TRBV5-1 with TRBJ2-7; D could derive from TRBD1 or TRBD2 (6 bases each). The CDR3 consists of 16 residues. Germline V CDR1 and CDR2: SGHRS, YFSETQ. Between the trimmed V and J ends, which lost 0 bases and 5 bases, there was a span of 18 bases. The CDR3 loop is CASSLAKRGESDEQYF. The CDR3, as DNA: TGCGCCAGCAGCTTGGCCAAGAGGGGGGAATCAGACGAGCAGTACTTC.

This clonotype was observed many times. The chain recombines TRBV27 with TRBJ1-5; D unclear. The V end lost 3 bases, the J end lost 5 bases, and 14 bases lay between the germline ends. This CDR3 comprises 15 residues. In germline, CDR1 is MNHEY, CDR2 SMNVEV (reference sequence). The CDR3 sequence: CASSFNRDRDQPQHF. The CDR3 nucleotides read TGTGCCAGCAGTTTCAATAGGGATCGGGATCAGCCCCAGCATTTT.

This clonotype was observed a few times. The chain carries TRBV5-5 and TRBJ2-5; weak D call: TRBD2 (5 bases). Germline V lookup: CDR1 SGHKS, CDR2 YYEKEE (reference sequence). V dropped 1 base and J dropped 5 bases, with 18 bases sitting between them. CDR3 size: 16 residues. The CDR3 DNA reads TGTGCCAGCAGCTTGCTGACCGTCGGGGTAGGGGAGACCCAGTACTTC. This codes for CASSLLTVGVGETQYF. Full variable domain (rest looked up from reference TRBV5-5 and TRBJ2-5): DAGVTQSPTHLIKTRGQQVTLRCSPISGHKSVSWYQQVLGQGPQFIFQYYEKEERGRGNFPDRFSARQFPNYSSELNVNALLLGDSALYLCASSLLTVGVGETQYFGPGTRLLVL.

This clonotype appeared many times. The chain links TRBV20-1 to TRBJ2-5; D not resolved. Trimming removed 5 bases at V and 4 bases at J, with 8 bases between. Germline CDR1 DFQATT, CDR2 SNEGSKA (reference sequence). The CDR3 loop spans 11 amino acids. The CDR3 reads CSAYHLETQYF. The DNA of the CDR3 is TGCAGTGCTTATCATCTAGAGACCCAGTACTTC.

As for this clonotype: A read error may account for a junction end that differs from germline. V is TRBV11-2 and J is TRBJ1-5, with 10 bases matching TRBD1. CDR1 and CDR2 (germline): SGHAT, FQNNGV. The CDR3 spans 16 residues. The CDR3: CASSPGTGDFNEPQPF. In DNA, the CDR3 is TGTGCCAGCAGCCCTGGGACAGGGGATTTCAATGAGCCCCAGCCTTTT.